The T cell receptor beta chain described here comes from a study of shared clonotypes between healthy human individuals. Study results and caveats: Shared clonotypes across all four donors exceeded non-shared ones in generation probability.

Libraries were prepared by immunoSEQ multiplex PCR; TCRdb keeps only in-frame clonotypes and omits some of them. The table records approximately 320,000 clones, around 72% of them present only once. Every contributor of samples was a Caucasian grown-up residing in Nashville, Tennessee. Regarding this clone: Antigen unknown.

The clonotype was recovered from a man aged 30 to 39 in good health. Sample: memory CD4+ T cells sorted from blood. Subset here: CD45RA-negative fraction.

The CDR3 DNA is TGTGCCAGCAGCTTGGAAGTCAGCCCAAATGGCTACACCTTC. It yields the protein CASSLEVSPNGYTF. The J gene is TRBJ1-2, the V gene TRBV5-4, with no clear D. The CDR3 contains 14 residues. The V end lost 0 bases, the J end lost 6 bases, and 12 bases lay between the germline ends. CDR1 and CDR2 (germline): SGHNT, YYREEE (reference sequence).